This entry lists 20 T cell receptor beta chains sequenced from one sample in a study of OX40 agonist ivuxolimab in advanced cancers. Assay used: immunoSEQ multiplex PCR; TCRdb lists only in-frame clones, some missing. The table includes 80,000 to 95,000 clones, about 90% detected once. Source: CD4+ or CD8+ T cells sorted from blood, taken in a trial of the OX40 agonist ivuxolimab. The source of these receptors is an adult with an advanced solid tumor such as melanoma, head and neck, liver or kidney cancer.

The gene calls are TRBV9 and TRBJ2-2; D gene unclear. This CDR3 is built from 14 residues. V was cut by 1 base and J by 6 bases, with 10 bases left in between. Germline V gives CDR1 SGDLS, CDR2 YYNGEE. In DNA, the CDR3 is TGTGCCAGCAGCGTATCCTCGTGGGCCGGGGAGCTGTTTTTT. Amino acid sequence: CASSVSSWAGELFF.

The chain joins TRBV28 to TRBJ1-4; weak D call: TRBD1 (6 bases). The CDR3 length is 15 residues. CDR1 is MDHEN, CDR2 SYDVKM, per germline. The V end was cut by 6 bases, the J end by 0 bases, with 11 bases between. The CDR3 loop reads CASRTQGATNEKLFF. The CDR3 DNA is TGTGCCAGCAGAACACAGGGTGCAACTAATGAAAAACTGTTTTTT.

The chain recombines TRBV6-5 with TRBJ2-7, with 7 positions matching TRBD1. The V and J ends lost 4 bases and 6 bases, in that order; junction bases with no gene match: 12. CDR3 size: 15 residues. Germline V gene lookup returns CDR1 MNHEY and CDR2 SVGAGI. The CDR3 region has the DNA TGTGCCAGCAGTTTCGACAGGGAAGCTCTACGCGAGCAGTACTTC. It is translated as CASSFDREALREQYF.

The table lists this clone with a few counts. The V and J genes are TRBV10-2 and TRBJ1-1, with D uncertain. The CDR3 loop spans 12 amino acids. Germline CDR1 WSHSY, CDR2 SAAADI. V lost 3 bases to trimming and J lost 7 bases, with 9 bases between them. In DNA form, the CDR3 reads TGCGCCAGCAGTGACCTTGGGGATGAAGCTTTCTTT. Translation gives CASSDLGDEAFF.

The CDR3 sequence: CAWSVAPQVPLHGYTF. The CDR3 nucleotides are TGTGCCTGGAGTGTAGCCCCACAGGTCCCCCTTCATGGCTACACCTTC. The chain links TRBV30 to TRBJ1-2, with D possibly being TRBD1 (5 bases). The germline V and J ends were trimmed by 0 bases and 6 bases, with 20 bases remaining between them. The germline V gene encodes CDR1 GTSNPN and CDR2 SVGIG (reference sequence). The CDR3 length is 16 residues.

This clone was counted once. The chain is built from TRBV5-1 and TRBJ2-7; D might be TRBD1 or TRBD2, each matching 5 bases. Per the germline V gene, CDR1 is SGHRS and CDR2 is YFSETQ. Trimming took off 4 bases at V and 3 bases at J, with 17 bases between the two ends. This CDR3 comprises 15 residues. CDR3 amino acids: CASSPWGRDDYEQYF. CDR3 nucleotide sequence: TGCGCCAGCAGCCCTTGGGGACGGGACGACTACGAGCAGTACTTC.

The chain combines TRBV7-8 with TRBJ2-3; the D is unclear. The germline CDR1 and CDR2 sequences are SGHVS and FQNEAQ. This CDR3 region has 13 residues. The V end lost 5 bases, the J end lost 6 bases, and 12 bases lay between the germline ends. The CDR3 DNA sequence: TGTGCCAGCAGCCTCCAACCGGGCGATACGCAGTATTTT. Its translation is CASSLQPGDTQYF.

The V and J genes are TRBV19 and TRBJ2-7, with TRBD2 as a possible D gene (5 bases). Deletions cut 1 base from V and 2 bases from J, with 12 bases between. Germline V lookup: CDR1 LNHDA, CDR2 SQIVND (reference sequence). The length of the CDR3 is 15 residues. The DNA of the CDR3 is TGTGCCAGTAGTATAGGGGCGGGCCAGACCTACGAGCAGTACTTC. It yields the protein CASSIGAGQTYEQYF.

The chain employs TRBV19 and TRBJ2-2; 8 bases match TRBD1. The V gene's germline CDR1 is LNHDA and CDR2 SQIVND (reference sequence). The junction had 6 bases not matched to a gene; V was cut back by 5 bases and J by 7 bases. The CDR3 is made up of 14 amino acids. CDR3 protein: CASSSGGGVGELFF. DNA of the CDR3: TGTGCCAGTAGTTCAGGGGGCGGGGTCGGGGAGCTGTTTTTT.

This chain uses TRBV5-1 with TRBJ2-5; D call uncertain. V lost 7 bases and J lost 3, with 19 bases in between. CDR3 size: 15 residues. Germline V lookup: CDR1 SGHRS, CDR2 YFSETQ. The CDR3 is CASSEPGGSEETQYF. CDR3 sequence (DNA): TGCGCCAGCTCCGAACCCGGTGGGTCAGAAGAGACCCAGTACTTC.

The V call is TRBV9, the J call TRBJ2-7; TRBD2 agrees at 10 bases. Germline trimming cut 2 bases from V and 2 bases from J; bases unmatched to any gene: 4. The germline V gene has CDR1 SGDLS and CDR2 YYNGEE. The CDR3 totals 15 residues. CDR3: CASSVGTSVTYEQYF. CDR3 bases: TGTGCCAGCAGCGTCGGGACTAGCGTAACCTACGAGCAGTACTTC.

The V gene is TRBV13, the J gene TRBJ1-3; D remains unclear. Trimming took 4 bases from V and 4 from J, leaving 11 bases between them. CDR3 size: 14 residues. The germline gives CDR1 PRHDT, CDR2 FYEKMQ (reference sequence). This CDR3 is CASSSSDIGNTIYF. The DNA of the CDR3 is TGTGCCAGCAGCTCCTCTGACATCGGAAACACCATATATTTT.

This rearrangement joins TRBV7-6 to TRBJ1-4; 7 nucleotides align to TRBD1. Germline V gene data show CDR1 as SGHVS and CDR2 as FNYEAQ. V was clipped by 3 bases and J by 1 base; unmatched bases: 14. This CDR3 region has 19 residues. The CDR3: CASSFLPLDRSGTNEKLFF. DNA for the CDR3: TGTGCCAGCAGCTTTCTCCCGTTGGACAGGAGCGGAACTAATGAAAAACTGTTTTTT.

The gene calls are TRBV30 and TRBJ1-2, with 9 bases aligning to TRBD1. CDR3 size: 16 residues. Trimming removed 5 bases from V and 2 bases from J; junction bases left unmatched: 12. CDR1 is GTSNPN and CDR2 is SVGIG in the germline V gene (reference sequence). In nucleotides, the CDR3 is TGTGCCTGGCTCGGACAGGGGAAGGACGGGAACTATGGCTACACCTTC. Translated: CAWLGQGKDGNYGYTF. The complete variable domain, with remaining parts taken from reference TRBV30 and TRBJ1-2, reads SQTIHQWPATLVQPVGSPLSLECTVEGTSNPNLYWYRQAAGRGLQLLFYSVGIGQISSEVPQNLSASRPQDRQFILSSKKLLLSDSGFYLCAWLGQGKDGNYGYTFGSGTRLTVV.

The chain joins TRBV27 to TRBJ1-2; 7 bases are a match to TRBD1. The V segment lost 6 bases and the J segment 6 bases; nucleotides outside the gene matches: 7. The CDR3 totals 13 residues. Germline CDR1 and CDR2: MNHEY and SMNVEV (reference sequence). The CDR3 nucleotides read TGTGCCAGCAGGCCTCAGGGGGTTAATGGCTACACCTTC. Amino acid sequence: CASRPQGVNGYTF.

This chain's CDR3 is CASSFGRGVPYTEAFF. Written as DNA, the CDR3 is TGTGCCAGCAGTTTCGGCAGGGGGGTACCCTACACTGAAGCTTTCTTT. The genes are TRBV28 and TRBJ1-1; TRBD1 matches 7 bases. The CDR3 has 16 amino acids. With V trimmed by 3 bases and J by 3 bases, 10 bases remained unmatched. Germline V CDR1 and CDR2: MDHEN, SYDVKM.

V and J are TRBV9 and TRBJ2-1; no clear D gene. Germline V gene sequence: CDR1 SGDLS, CDR2 YYNGEE. The CDR3 spans 12 residues. V was trimmed by 3 bases and J by 9 bases, leaving 10 bases between them. The CDR3 bases are TGTGCCAGCAGCGGCACGGGTTTTGAGCAGTTCTTC. Translation gives CASSGTGFEQFF. Full variable domain (missing parts from reference TRBV9 and TRBJ2-1): DSGVTQTPKHLITATGQRVTLRCSPRSGDLSVYWYQQSLDQGLQFLIQYYNGEERAKGNILERFSAQQFPDLHSELNLSSLELGDSALYFCASSGTGFEQFFGPGTRLTVL.

CDR3 in DNA: TGTGCCAGCAGTGAATGGGGACTGGGAGGGGTCGACTCCGAGCAGTACTTC. Its protein is CASSEWGLGGVDSEQYF. V usage is TRBV2 and J usage is TRBJ2-7, with 7 bases lining up with TRBD2. Germline CDR1 reads SNHLY; CDR2 reads FYNNEI. V lost 2 bases, J lost 6 bases, and 16 bases stayed unmatched. CDR3 length equals 17 residues.

This sequence joins TRBV28 and TRBJ1-1; 8 bases fit TRBD1. The CDR3 runs to 17 residues. V gave up 1 base and J gave up 3 bases; unmatched junction bases: 10. Germline CDR1 and CDR2: MDHEN and SYDVKM. CDR3 bases: TGTGCCAGCAGTTTATTAGCAGGGGGCAAGGGGGACACTGAAGCTTTCTTT. As protein: CASSLLAGGKGDTEAFF.

The V gene is TRBV6-5, the J gene TRBJ1-3; 8 bases are a match to TRBD1. In germline, CDR1 is MNHEY, CDR2 SVGAGI. J lost 5 bases, V lost 6 bases, and 9 bases had no gene match. The CDR3 totals 15 residues. The CDR3 region has the DNA TGTGCCAGCAGCTCAGTAAGGACAGGGCGAAACACCATATATTTT. This sequence encodes CASSSVRTGRNTIYF.